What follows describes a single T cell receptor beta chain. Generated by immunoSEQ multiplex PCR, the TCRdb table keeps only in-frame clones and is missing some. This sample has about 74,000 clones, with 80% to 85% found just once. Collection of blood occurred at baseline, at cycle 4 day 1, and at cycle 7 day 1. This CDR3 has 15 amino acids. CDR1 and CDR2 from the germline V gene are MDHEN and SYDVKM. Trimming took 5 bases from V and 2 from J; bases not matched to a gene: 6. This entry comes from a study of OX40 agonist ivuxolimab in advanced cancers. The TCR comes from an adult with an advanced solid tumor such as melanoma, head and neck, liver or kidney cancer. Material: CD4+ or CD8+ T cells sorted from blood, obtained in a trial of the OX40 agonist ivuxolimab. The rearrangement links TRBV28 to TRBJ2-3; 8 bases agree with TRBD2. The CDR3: CASSRGGANTDTQYF. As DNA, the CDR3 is TGTGCCAGCAGTCGGGGGGGGGCCAACACAGATACGCAGTATTTT.